Each of the 32 T cell receptor beta chains below was sequenced from the same sample in a study of T cell changes during pregnancy in multiple sclerosis. Only in-frame clones appear in the TCRdb table, and some are missing; sequencing was by immunoSEQ multiplex PCR. The sample consists of around 83,000 clones, over 80% of them appearing once. The source was CD4+ T cells from peripheral blood mononuclear cells, collected in the second trimester of pregnancy. The receptors here all came from a female donor with multiple sclerosis, enrolled in a pregnancy study.

The chain carries TRBV7-9 and TRBJ2-7; TRBD2 aligns across 9 bases. V dropped 5 bases and J dropped 4; count of bases not matched to a gene: 15. The germline V gene has CDR1 SEHNR and CDR2 FQNEAQ (reference sequence). The CDR3 extends over 17 amino acids. The DNA of the CDR3 is TGTGCCAGCAGCCCCGGGGAGCGGGAGGCCCAACTTTACGAGCAGTACTTC. It codes for CASSPGEREAQLYEQYF.

The genes are TRBV5-6 and TRBJ1-3; no clear D. V was shortened by 4 bases and J by 0 bases, with 14 bases between the two germline ends. Germline V CDR1 and CDR2: SGHDT, YYEEEE. The CDR3 length is 16 residues. Written as DNA, the CDR3 is TGTGCCAGCAGCCCTCCCCGCAGGCGCTCTGGAAACACCATATATTTT. As protein: CASSPPRRRSGNTIYF.

This sequence joins TRBV15 and TRBJ1-1; 8 bases align to TRBD1. The CDR3 is 15 amino acids. V lost 3 bases, J lost 5 bases, and 8 bases stayed unmatched. Germline CDR1 LNHNV, CDR2 YYDKDF (reference sequence). CDR3 protein: CATSRLRGLGTEAFF. CDR3 sequence (DNA): TGTGCCACCAGCAGGCTCAGGGGGCTTGGGACTGAAGCTTTCTTT. Looking up the rest from reference TRBV15 and TRBJ1-1 gives the full variable domain: DAMVIQNPRYQVTQFGKPVTLSCSQTLNHNVMYWYQQKSSQAPKLLFHYYDKDFNNEADTPDNFQSRRPNTSFCFLDIRSPGLGDTAMYLCATSRLRGLGTEAFFGQGTRLTVV.

The genes are TRBV11-2 and TRBJ2-1, with TRBD2 matching over 9 bases. After removal of 5 bases from V and 4 bases from J, the junction contained 6 bases not matched to a gene. The CDR3 runs to 15 residues. Germline CDR1 and CDR2: SGHAT and FQNNGV. This CDR3 reads CASSVALAGYNEQFF. CDR3 DNA: TGTGCCAGCAGCGTGGCGCTAGCGGGATACAATGAGCAGTTCTTC.

The chain has TRBV5-4 and TRBJ1-1; D ambiguous. The CDR3 loop spans 14 amino acids. V lost 4 bases, J lost 3 bases, and 13 bases lay in between. Germline V gene lookup returns CDR1 SGHNT and CDR2 YYREEE (reference sequence). CDR3 residues: CASSLSIQDTEAFF. CDR3 in DNA: TGTGCCAGCAGCCTCTCAATCCAGGACACTGAAGCTTTCTTT.

In this sample, this clone turned up once. V is TRBV6-6 and J is TRBJ2-7; D is perhaps TRBD1 (5 bases). CDR3 length: 12 amino acids. Germline CDR1 and CDR2: MNHNY and SVGAGI (reference sequence). V lost 5 bases, J lost 4 bases, and 9 bases lay in between. CDR3: CASSATGYEQYF. In DNA, the CDR3 is TGTGCCAGCAGTGCAACAGGATACGAGCAGTACTTC.

The chain employs TRBV29-1 and TRBJ2-2; 9 positions agree with TRBD1. This CDR3 contains 17 residues. The V and J ends lost 4 bases and 0 bases, in that order; junction bases with no gene match: 9. Germline lookup yields CDR1 SQVTM and CDR2 ANQGSEA. CDR3 protein: CSVVRAQGAPNTGELFF. The CDR3 DNA follows: TGCAGCGTTGTAAGGGCACAGGGGGCCCCGAACACCGGGGAGCTGTTTTTT.

The chain recombines TRBV10-3 with TRBJ1-6; a possible D gene is TRBD1 (6 bases). CDR3 size: 16 residues. The V end lost 3 bases, the J end lost 0 bases, and 9 bases lay between the germline ends. Germline V gene data show CDR1 as ENHRY and CDR2 as SYGVKD. The CDR3 DNA follows: TGTGCCATCAGTGATGGACAGAGCTCCTATAATTCACCCCTCCACTTT. Its protein product is CAISDGQSSYNSPLHF.

The chain combines TRBV29-1 with TRBJ1-2; 7 nucleotides match TRBD1. This CDR3 contains 14 residues. Germline values: CDR1 SQVTM, CDR2 ANQGSEA. Unmatched junction bases numbered 15, after V lost 7 bases and J lost 7 bases. This CDR3 is CSATTGDHFRGYTF. As DNA, the CDR3 is TGCAGCGCTACAACAGGGGATCACTTTCGTGGCTACACCTTC.

CDR3 region: CASSVQGRDDEQYF. CDR3 nucleotides: TGTGCCAGCAGTGTACAGGGGAGAGACGACGAGCAGTACTTC. This chain connects TRBV2 to TRBJ2-7; TRBD1 matches at 7 bases. CDR3 length: 14 amino acids. Germline CDR1 reads SNHLY; CDR2 reads FYNNEI. The trim removed 4 bases at V and 5 bases at J, leaving 8 bases unmatched.

The chain has TRBV10-3 and TRBJ2-3, with D perhaps matching TRBD1 (5 bases). The CDR3 contains 15 residues. Trimming left V 7 bases short and J 0 bases short, with 14 bases between. Germline-derived CDR1 and CDR2 are ENHRY and SYGVKD. The CDR3 DNA follows: TGTGCCATCACCCGAGCGAGACAGAGCACAGATACGCAGTATTTT. This encodes CAITRARQSTDTQYF.

V usage is TRBV10-3 and J usage is TRBJ2-1; tentative D call: TRBD1 (6 bases). Germline values: CDR1 ENHRY, CDR2 SYGVKD. V was pared by 4 bases and J by 4 bases, with 14 bases between. CDR3 length: 15 residues. CDR3 nucleotides: TGTGCCATCAGTGCGACAGGCGTTAATTACAATGAGCAGTTCTTC. Protein: CAISATGVNYNEQFF.

The gene calls are TRBV27 and TRBJ2-1, with D maybe TRBD2 (5 bases). The CDR3 sequence is 13 residues long. V was shortened by 5 bases and J by 4 bases, with 9 bases between the two germline ends. Germline CDR1 MNHEY, CDR2 SMNVEV (reference sequence). DNA of the CDR3: TGTGCCAGCAGTGCGGGCCCTTACAATGAGCAGTTCTTC. This gives the protein CASSAGPYNEQFF.

The chain combines TRBV2 with TRBJ2-7; 8 nucleotides line up with TRBD2. Germline assignment: CDR1 SNHLY and CDR2 FYNNEI. After removal of 7 bases from V and 2 bases from J, the junction contained 10 bases not matched to a gene. CDR3 length: 15 amino acids. CDR3 DNA: TGTGCCAGCACCGGGGGGGCAGGATATACCTACGAGCAGTACTTC. This translates into CASTGGAGYTYEQYF.

This clone was seen a handful of times. The V and J genes are TRBV28 and TRBJ1-6, with D uncertain. Trimming shortened V by 3 bases and J by 3 bases, and 9 bases separated the two germline ends. CDR1 and CDR2 (germline): MDHEN, SYDVKM. The CDR3 consists of 15 residues. The CDR3 DNA reads TGTGCCAGCAGTTTTAGAGGGAACTATAATTCACCCCTCCACTTT. Protein: CASSFRGNYNSPLHF.

This chain connects TRBV5-4 to TRBJ2-7; 10 bases fit TRBD1. Germline V gene sequence: CDR1 SGHNT, CDR2 YYREEE (reference sequence). The junction had 8 bases not matched to a gene; V was cut back by 4 bases and J by 7 bases. The CDR3 length is 14 residues. In DNA form, the CDR3 reads TGTGCCAGCAGCCGGGACAGGGGAGGCTGGGAGCAGTACTTC. Translation: CASSRDRGGWEQYF.

The chain joins TRBV6-1 to TRBJ2-1; a weak D match, TRBD1 (6 bases). Germline CDR1 and CDR2: MNHNS and SASEGT. This CDR3 has 17 residues. The V end lost 3 bases, the J end lost 4 bases, and 19 bases lay between the germline ends. For the CDR3, the DNA is TGTGCCAGCAGTGAGAGGGCCGGGACAAGCCTTTACAATGAGCAGTTCTTC. Translated: CASSERAGTSLYNEQFF.

This clone has just a few counts. The J gene is TRBJ1-5, the V gene TRBV19; no clear D. The CDR3 has 15 residues. Looked up from germline, CDR1 is LNHDA and CDR2 is SQIVND (reference sequence). V lost 6 bases and J 7 bases, leaving 19 bases between the germline ends. CDR3 sequence reads: CASRPSGGFWQPQHF. The CDR3 DNA is TGTGCCAGTAGACCTTCGGGAGGTTTTTGGCAGCCCCAGCATTTT.

This clone was observed a single time. The chain combines TRBV11-3 with TRBJ2-4, with a possible D match to TRBD1 (6 bases). Germline values: CDR1 SGHNT, CDR2 YENEEA. The CDR3 sequence is 13 residues long. V was cut by 5 bases and J by 5 bases, with 10 bases left in between. CDR3 loop: CASSQGIENIQYF. CDR3 nucleotide sequence: TGTGCCAGCAGCCAGGGGATCGAAAACATTCAGTACTTC.

This chain uses TRBV29-1 with TRBJ1-2; 11 positions agree with TRBD1. This CDR3 region has 15 residues. With V trimmed by 5 bases and J by 4 bases, 9 bases remained unmatched. Germline lookup yields CDR1 SQVTM and CDR2 ANQGSEA. CDR3 protein: CSVSIGTGGGYGYTF. DNA for the CDR3: TGCAGCGTTTCTATTGGGACAGGGGGTGGCTATGGCTACACCTTC.

The CDR3 DNA follows: TGTGCCAGCAGTGCCGATTCCGGGACTAGCGGGAGTCAGTTCTTC. Residues: CASSADSGTSGSQFF. The rearrangement joins TRBV6-4 to TRBJ2-1, with 14 nucleotides matching TRBD2. The CDR3 has 15 amino acids. The V gene's germline CDR1 is MRHNA and CDR2 SNTAGT. With 4 bases clipped from V and 13 bases from J, the junction kept 9 bases outside the gene matches.

This clone has a single count. The chain is built from TRBV5-1 and TRBJ2-3, with 8 bases that match TRBD2. Germline V CDR1 and CDR2: SGHRS, YFSETQ. Trimming removed 0 bases from V and 1 base from J; junction bases left unmatched: 10. The CDR3 totals 18 residues. CDR3 bases: TGCGCCAGCAGCTTGGGGGTAGCGGGGATACCTGGCACAGATACGCAGTATTTT. Its protein is CASSLGVAGIPGTDTQYF.

The V gene is TRBV27, the J gene TRBJ1-2, with TRBD1 matching over 10 bases. The length of the CDR3 is 16 residues. Germline V gene lookup returns CDR1 MNHEY and CDR2 SMNVEV (reference sequence). V trimming: 2 bases; J trimming: 3 bases; junction bases outside the gene matches: 6. The CDR3 nucleotides read TGTGCCAGCAGTTTAGACGGACAGGGGGGGTACTATGGCTACACCTTC. It is translated as CASSLDGQGGYYGYTF.

The rearrangement uses TRBV6-1 and TRBJ1-1, with D possibly being TRBD1 (6 bases). The CDR3 extends over 13 amino acids. Trimming removed 6 bases at V and 2 bases at J, with 10 bases between. Germline V gene data show CDR1 as MNHNS and CDR2 as SASEGT. The CDR3 loop is CASRTGPNTEAFF. The CDR3 DNA follows: TGTGCCAGCAGGACAGGTCCTAACACTGAAGCTTTCTTT.

The table lists this clone with a few counts. The chain couples TRBV4-3 to TRBJ1-6; D is undetermined. V dropped 4 bases and J dropped 6 bases, with 10 bases sitting between them. Germline V gene lookup returns CDR1 LGHNA and CDR2 YSLEER. This CDR3 comprises 14 residues. CDR3 nucleotide sequence: TGCGCCAGCAGCCGAGGGCAGACTAATTCACCCCTCCACTTT. Amino acid sequence: CASSRGQTNSPLHF.

The chain joins TRBV30 to TRBJ1-6, with D unresolved. V dropped 8 bases and J dropped 0 bases, with 14 bases sitting between them. From germline, CDR1 is GTSNPN and CDR2 SVGIG (reference sequence). The CDR3 covers 15 residues. The CDR3 reads CAVLPESSYNSPLHF. CDR3 nucleotide sequence: TGTGCCGTATTACCGGAGAGCTCCTATAATTCACCCCTCCACTTT.

This rearrangement joins TRBV27 to TRBJ1-1, with 7 nucleotides matching TRBD1. This CDR3 has 17 amino acids. CDR1 is MNHEY, CDR2 SMNVEV, per germline (reference sequence). J gave up 1 base and V 2 bases, and 10 bases lay outside the gene matches. The CDR3 DNA sequence: TGTGCCAGCAGTTTACGGTGGGGGGACAGACAGAACACTGAAGCTTTCTTT. Its protein is CASSLRWGDRQNTEAFF.

V and J are TRBV9 and TRBJ2-2, with 9 bases identical to TRBD2. The V gene's germline CDR1 is SGDLS and CDR2 YYNGEE. The V segment lost 0 bases and the J segment 3 bases; nucleotides outside the gene matches: 3. The CDR3 length is 16 residues. CDR3 nucleotide sequence: TGTGCCAGCAGCGTAGATAGCGGGAGAGACACCGGGGAGCTGTTTTTT. Translation gives CASSVDSGRDTGELFF.

The gene calls are TRBV7-2 and TRBJ2-2, with TRBD2 matching 15 bases. Germline CDR1 is SGHTA and CDR2 is FQGNSA. Losses at the gene ends were 4 bases for V and 6 bases for J; bases not matched to a gene: 6. The CDR3 totals 17 residues. The CDR3 here is CASSSARTSGRAGELFF. Written as DNA, the CDR3 is TGTGCCAGCAGCTCCGCTCGGACTAGCGGGAGGGCCGGGGAGCTGTTTTTT.

V usage is TRBV29-1 and J usage is TRBJ1-5; D not certain. The germline V gene has CDR1 SQVTM and CDR2 ANQGSEA. The CDR3 is made up of 13 amino acids. With 5 bases removed from V and 3 bases from J, the gap between germline ends came to 11 bases. The CDR3 bases are TGCAGCGTTATTGAGGGCCCCAATCAGCCCCAGCATTTT. This gives the protein CSVIEGPNQPQHF. The full variable domain, completed using reference TRBV29-1 and TRBJ1-5, is SAVISQKPSRDICQRGTSLTIQCQVDSQVTMMFWYRQQPGQSLTLIATANQGSEATYESGFVIDKFPISRPNLTFSTLTVSNMSPEDSSIYLCSVIEGPNQPQHFGDGTRLSIL.

The genes are TRBV6-5 and TRBJ1-2; 8 bases agree with TRBD1. Germline V CDR1 and CDR2: MNHEY, SVGAGI. The CDR3 runs 15 residues. J lost 6 bases, V lost 6 bases, and 12 bases had no gene match. The CDR3 DNA reads TGTGCCAGCAGACCCCGGGACAGGCCATCTGATGGCTACACCTTC. This encodes CASRPRDRPSDGYTF.

This chain links TRBV28 with TRBJ1-4; 8 bases align to TRBD1. Unmatched junction bases numbered 6, after V lost 9 bases and J lost 6 bases. The CDR3 loop spans 13 amino acids. CDR1 MDHEN and CDR2 SYDVKM come from the germline V gene. The DNA of the CDR3 is TGTGCCAGTAATACAGGGGGACATGAAAAACTGTTTTTT. The encoded protein is CASNTGGHEKLFF.